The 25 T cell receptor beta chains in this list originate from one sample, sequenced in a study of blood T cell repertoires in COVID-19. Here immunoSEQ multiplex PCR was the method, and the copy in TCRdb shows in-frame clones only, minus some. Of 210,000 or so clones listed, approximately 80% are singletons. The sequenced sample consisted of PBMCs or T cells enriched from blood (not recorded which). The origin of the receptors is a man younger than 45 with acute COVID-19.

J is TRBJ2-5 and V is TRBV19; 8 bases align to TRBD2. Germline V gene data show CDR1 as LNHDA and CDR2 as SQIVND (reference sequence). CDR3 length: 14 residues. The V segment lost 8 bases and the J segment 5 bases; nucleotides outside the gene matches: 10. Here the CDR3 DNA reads TGTGCCAGTGGGAGTGGGCGGGGGGAGGAGACCCAGTACTTC. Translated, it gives CASGSGRGEETQYF.

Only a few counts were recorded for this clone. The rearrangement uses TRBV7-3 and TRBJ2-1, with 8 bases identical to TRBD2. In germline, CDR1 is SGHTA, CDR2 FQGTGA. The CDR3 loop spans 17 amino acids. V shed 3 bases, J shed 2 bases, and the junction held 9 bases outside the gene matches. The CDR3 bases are TGTGCCAGCAGCTTTCAAGCGGGGGACTTGACCTACAATGAGCAGTTCTTC. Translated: CASSFQAGDLTYNEQFF.

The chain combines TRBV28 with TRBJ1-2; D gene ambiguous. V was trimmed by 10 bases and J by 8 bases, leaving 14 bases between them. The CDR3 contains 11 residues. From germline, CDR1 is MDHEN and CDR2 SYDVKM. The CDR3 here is CAIKEQRGYTF. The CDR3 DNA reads TGTGCCATCAAGGAACAGAGAGGCTACACCTTC.

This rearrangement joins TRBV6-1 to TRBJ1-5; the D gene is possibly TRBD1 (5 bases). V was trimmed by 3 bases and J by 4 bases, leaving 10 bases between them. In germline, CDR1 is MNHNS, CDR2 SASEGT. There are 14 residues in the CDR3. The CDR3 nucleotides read TGTGCCAGCAGTGAGCAGGGTGGAAATCAGCCCCAGCATTTT. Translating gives CASSEQGGNQPQHF.

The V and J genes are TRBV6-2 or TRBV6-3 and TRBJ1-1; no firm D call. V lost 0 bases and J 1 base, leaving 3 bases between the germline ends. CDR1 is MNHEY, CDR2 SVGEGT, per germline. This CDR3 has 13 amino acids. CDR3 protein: CASSYSQNTEAFF. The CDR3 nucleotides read TGTGCCAGCAGTTACTCCCAGAACACTGAAGCTTTCTTT.

The CDR3 DNA reads TGTGCCAGCAGCTTGAGGCAGGTAAGCCCCACTGAAGCTTTCTTT. Protein sequence: CASSLRQVSPTEAFF. The V gene is TRBV5-6, the J gene TRBJ1-1, with D unresolved. The ends were cut back, 1 base at V and 4 bases at J, with 14 bases in the middle. The germline V gene encodes CDR1 SGHDT and CDR2 YYEEEE. The CDR3 is made up of 15 amino acids.

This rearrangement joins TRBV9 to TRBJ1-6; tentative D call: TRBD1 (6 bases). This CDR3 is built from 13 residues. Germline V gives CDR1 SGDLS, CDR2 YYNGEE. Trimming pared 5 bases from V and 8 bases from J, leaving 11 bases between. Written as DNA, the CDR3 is TGTGCCAGCAGTTGGACAGAGGATTCACCCCTCCACTTT. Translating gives CASSWTEDSPLHF.

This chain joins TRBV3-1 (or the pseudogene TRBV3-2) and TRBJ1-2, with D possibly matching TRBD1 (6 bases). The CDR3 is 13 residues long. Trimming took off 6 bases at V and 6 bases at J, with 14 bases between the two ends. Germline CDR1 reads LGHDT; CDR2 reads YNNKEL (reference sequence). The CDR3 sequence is CASSLRQDHGYTF. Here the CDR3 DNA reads TGTGCCAGCAGTCTTAGACAGGACCATGGCTACACCTTC.

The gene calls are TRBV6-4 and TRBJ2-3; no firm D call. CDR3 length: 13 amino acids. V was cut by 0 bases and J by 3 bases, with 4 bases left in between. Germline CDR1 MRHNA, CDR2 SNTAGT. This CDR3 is CASSDSTTDTQYF. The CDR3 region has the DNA TGTGCCAGCAGTGACTCGACTACAGATACGCAGTATTTT.

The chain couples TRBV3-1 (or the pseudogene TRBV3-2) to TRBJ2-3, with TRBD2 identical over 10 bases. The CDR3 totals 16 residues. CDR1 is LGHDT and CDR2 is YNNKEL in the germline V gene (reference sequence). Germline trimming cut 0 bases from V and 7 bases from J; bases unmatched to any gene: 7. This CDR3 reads CASSQEGSGGLNTQYF. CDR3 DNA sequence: TGTGCCAGCAGCCAAGAAGGTAGCGGGGGGTTAAATACGCAGTATTTT.

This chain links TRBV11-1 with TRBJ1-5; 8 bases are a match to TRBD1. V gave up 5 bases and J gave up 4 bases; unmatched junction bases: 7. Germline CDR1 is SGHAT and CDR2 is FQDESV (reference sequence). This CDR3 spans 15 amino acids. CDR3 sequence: CASSLDGQGNQPQHF. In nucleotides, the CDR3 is TGTGCCAGCAGCCTAGATGGACAGGGTAATCAGCCCCAGCATTTT.

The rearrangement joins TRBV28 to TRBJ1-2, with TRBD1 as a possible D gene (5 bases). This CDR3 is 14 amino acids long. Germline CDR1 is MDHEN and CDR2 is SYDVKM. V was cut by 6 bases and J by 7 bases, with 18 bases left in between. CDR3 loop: CASSPATGPSGYTF. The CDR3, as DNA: TGTGCCAGCAGCCCCGCCACAGGACCAAGTGGCTACACCTTC.

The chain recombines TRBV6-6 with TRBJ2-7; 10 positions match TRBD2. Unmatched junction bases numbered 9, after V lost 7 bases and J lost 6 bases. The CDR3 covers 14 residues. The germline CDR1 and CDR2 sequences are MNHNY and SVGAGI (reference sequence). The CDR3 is CASTQSGLASEQYF. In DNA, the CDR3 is TGTGCCAGCACCCAGTCGGGACTAGCGAGCGAGCAGTACTTC.

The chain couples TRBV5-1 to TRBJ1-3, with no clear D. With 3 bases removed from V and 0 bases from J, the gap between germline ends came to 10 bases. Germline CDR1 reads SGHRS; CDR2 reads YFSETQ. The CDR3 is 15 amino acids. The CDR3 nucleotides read TGCGCCAGCAGCTCCGCCAAGAGCTCTGGAAACACCATATATTTT. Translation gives CASSSAKSSGNTIYF.

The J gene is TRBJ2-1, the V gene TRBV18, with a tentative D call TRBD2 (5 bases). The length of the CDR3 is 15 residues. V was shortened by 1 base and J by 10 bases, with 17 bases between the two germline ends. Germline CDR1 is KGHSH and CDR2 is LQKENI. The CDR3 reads CASSPHLQRLKEQFF. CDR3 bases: TGTGCCAGCTCACCACACCTCCAGCGGCTCAAGGAGCAGTTCTTC.

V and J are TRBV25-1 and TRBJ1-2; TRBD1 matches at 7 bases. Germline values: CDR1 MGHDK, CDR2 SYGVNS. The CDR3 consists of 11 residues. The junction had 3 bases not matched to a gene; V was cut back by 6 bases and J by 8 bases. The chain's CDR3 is CASRTGVGYTF. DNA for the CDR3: TGTGCCAGCAGAACAGGGGTCGGCTACACCTTC.

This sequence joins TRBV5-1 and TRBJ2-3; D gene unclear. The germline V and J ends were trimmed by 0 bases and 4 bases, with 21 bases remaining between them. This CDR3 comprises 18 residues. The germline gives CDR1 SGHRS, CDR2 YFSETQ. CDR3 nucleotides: TGCGCCAGCAGCTTGGACCCCTCTGGCAGGTCTTGGCCAGATACGCAGTATTTT. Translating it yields CASSLDPSGRSWPDTQYF.

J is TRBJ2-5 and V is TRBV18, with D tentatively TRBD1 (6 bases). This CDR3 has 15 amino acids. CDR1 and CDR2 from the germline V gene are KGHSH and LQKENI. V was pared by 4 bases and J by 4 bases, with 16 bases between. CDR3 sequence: CASSRSQGSGETQYF. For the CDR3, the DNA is TGTGCCAGCTCACGTTCACAGGGTTCCGGAGAGACCCAGTACTTC.

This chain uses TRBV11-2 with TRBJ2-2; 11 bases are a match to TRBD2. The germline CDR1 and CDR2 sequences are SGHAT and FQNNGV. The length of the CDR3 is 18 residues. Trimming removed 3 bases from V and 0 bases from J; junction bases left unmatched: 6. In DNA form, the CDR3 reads TGTGCCAGCAGCTTCCTAACTAGCGGGGGAGCGAACACCGGGGAGCTGTTTTTT. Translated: CASSFLTSGGANTGELFF.

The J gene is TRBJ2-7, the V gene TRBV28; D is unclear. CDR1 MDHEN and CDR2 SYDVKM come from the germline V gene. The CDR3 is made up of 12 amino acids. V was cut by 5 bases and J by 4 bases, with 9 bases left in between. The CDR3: CASSTHGYEQYF. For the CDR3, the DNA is TGTGCCAGCAGTACCCACGGGTACGAGCAGTACTTC.

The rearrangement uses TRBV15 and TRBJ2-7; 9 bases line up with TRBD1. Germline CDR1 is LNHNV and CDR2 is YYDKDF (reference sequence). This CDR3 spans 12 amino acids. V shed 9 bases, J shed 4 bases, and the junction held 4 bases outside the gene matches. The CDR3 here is CATGQGLYEQYF. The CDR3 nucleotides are TGTGCCACGGGACAGGGACTTTACGAGCAGTACTTC. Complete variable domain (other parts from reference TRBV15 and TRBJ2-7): DAMVIQNPRYQVTQFGKPVTLSCSQTLNHNVMYWYQQKSSQAPKLLFHYYDKDFNNEADTPDNFQSRRPNTSFCFLDIRSPGLGDTAMYLCATGQGLYEQYFGPGTRLTVT.

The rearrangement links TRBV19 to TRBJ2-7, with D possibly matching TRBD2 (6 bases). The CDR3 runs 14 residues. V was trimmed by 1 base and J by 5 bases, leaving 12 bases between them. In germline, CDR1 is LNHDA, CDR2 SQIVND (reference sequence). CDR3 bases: TGTGCCAGTAGTATAGGGGGACTGGGACACGAGCAGTACTTC. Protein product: CASSIGGLGHEQYF.

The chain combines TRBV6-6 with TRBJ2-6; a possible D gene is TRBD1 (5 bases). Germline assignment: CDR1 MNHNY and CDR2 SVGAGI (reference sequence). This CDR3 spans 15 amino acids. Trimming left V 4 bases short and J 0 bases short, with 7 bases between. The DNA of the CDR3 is TGTGCCAGCAGTTTACAGGACTCTGGGGCCAACGTCCTGACTTTC. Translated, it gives CASSLQDSGANVLTF.

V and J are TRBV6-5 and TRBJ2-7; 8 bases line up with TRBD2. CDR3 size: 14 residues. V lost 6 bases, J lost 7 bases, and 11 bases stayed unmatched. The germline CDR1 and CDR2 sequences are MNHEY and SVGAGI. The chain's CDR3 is CASRLGAREGEQYF. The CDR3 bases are TGTGCCAGCAGGTTAGGGGCCCGGGAGGGGGAGCAGTACTTC.

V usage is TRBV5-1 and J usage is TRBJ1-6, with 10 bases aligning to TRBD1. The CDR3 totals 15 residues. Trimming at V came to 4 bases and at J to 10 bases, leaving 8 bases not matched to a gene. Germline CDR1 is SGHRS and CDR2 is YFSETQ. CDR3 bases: TGCGCCAGCAGCCAAGCCGGGACAGGGGCCTCACCCCTCCACTTT. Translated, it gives CASSQAGTGASPLHF.